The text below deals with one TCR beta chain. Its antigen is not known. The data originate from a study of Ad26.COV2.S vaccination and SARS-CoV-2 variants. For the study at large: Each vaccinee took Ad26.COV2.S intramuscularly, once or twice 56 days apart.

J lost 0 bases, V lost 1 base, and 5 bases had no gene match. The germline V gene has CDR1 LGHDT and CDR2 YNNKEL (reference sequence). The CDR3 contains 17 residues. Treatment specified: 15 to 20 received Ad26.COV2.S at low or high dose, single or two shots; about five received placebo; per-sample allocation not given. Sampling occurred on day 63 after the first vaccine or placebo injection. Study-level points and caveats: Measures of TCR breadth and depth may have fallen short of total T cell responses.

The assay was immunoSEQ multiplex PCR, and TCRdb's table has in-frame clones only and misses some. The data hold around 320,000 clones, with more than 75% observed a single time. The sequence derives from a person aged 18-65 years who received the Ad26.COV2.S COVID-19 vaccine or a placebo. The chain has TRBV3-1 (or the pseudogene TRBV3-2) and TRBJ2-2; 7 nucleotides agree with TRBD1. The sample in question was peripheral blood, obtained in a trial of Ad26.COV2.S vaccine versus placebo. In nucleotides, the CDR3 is TGTGCCAGCAGCCAAGGGTGGGGGACAGCGAACACCGGGGAGCTGTTTTTT. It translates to CASSQGWGTANTGELFF.